One sample yielded the 13 T cell receptor beta chains listed below, sequenced in a study of beta chain features in type 1 diabetes (dated by TCRdb to the late 2010s). Library construction relied on the immunoSEQ multiplex PCR assay. The entire amount of isolated RNA was reverse transcribed using the High Capacity cDNA Reverse Transcription Kit, so the sequenced TCRB transcripts were expressed ones. TCRdb obtained this table from immuneACCESS and retained in-frame rearrangements with V and J assigned. These tables miss some clones; where compared with another copy, unresolved V genes account for less than half of the shortfall, and the remainder is unexplained. The sample table contains roughly 730,000 clones; only one count was recorded for 13% of them. The ten largest clones capture approximately 0.021% of the sample. Broad study findings and their caveats: In all four CD4+ subsets, TCRB CDR3 length was moderately but significantly shorter in type 1 diabetes patients.

Which antigens these TCRs recognize remains unknown. What was sequenced was naive CD4+ T cells from blood. The intended sense of this specimen's cell subset or site label: true naive CD4+ T cells. The source of these receptors is a man between 18 and 29 years old with type 1 diabetes.

The sample holds a few counts of this clone. This rearrangement joins TRBV7-9 to TRBJ1-1; the D is unclear. The V and J ends lost 2 bases and 4 bases respectively, with 8 bases between them. The CDR3 has 13 amino acids. Germline lookup yields CDR1 SEHNR and CDR2 FQNEAQ (reference sequence). The CDR3 here is CASSLHSSTEAFF. CDR3 DNA sequence: TGTGCCAGCAGCTTACACTCTAGCACTGAAGCTTTCTTT. Based on the CDR3 plus reference TRBV7-9 and TRBJ1-1, the full variable domain is DTGVSQNPRHKITKRGQNVTFRCDPISEHNRLYWYRQTLGQGPEFLTYFQNEAQLEKSRLLSDRFSAERPKGSFSTLEIQRTEQGDSAMYLCASSLHSSTEAFFGQGTRLTVV.

This clone was found a few times. The V call is TRBV29-1, the J call TRBJ1-3; 8 positions match TRBD1. The J segment lost 3 bases and the V segment lost 4 bases, leaving 5 bases of the junction unmatched. This CDR3 comprises 14 residues. The germline CDR1 and CDR2 sequences are SQVTM and ANQGSEA. The CDR3 DNA reads as TGCAGCGTTGCCAAGACAGGGGATGGAAACACCATATATTTT. This encodes CSVAKTGDGNTIYF.

The chain carries TRBV27 and TRBJ1-1; possible D gene TRBD1, 5 bases. The CDR3 spans 13 residues. The V gene lost 8 bases and the J gene lost 5 bases, with 15 bases spanning the gap. CDR1 and CDR2 from the germline V gene are MNHEY and SMNVEV (reference sequence). CDR3 bases: TGTGCCAGCCATCCGGCAGGGTGGACTGAAGCTTTCTTT. Translation gives CASHPAGWTEAFF.

This clone was found a few times. The sample holds other DNA sequences that translate to the same CDR3. The chain uses TRBV6-5 and TRBJ1-6; D may be TRBD1 (5 bases). CDR3 length equals 13 residues. The V end was cut by 3 bases, the J end by 8 bases, with 8 bases between. Germline V gene sequence: CDR1 MNHEY, CDR2 SVGAGI. The CDR3 DNA reads TGTGCCAGCAGTTATGGGGGAGATTCACCCCTCCACTTT. It specifies CASSYGGDSPLHF.

The chain couples TRBV10-3 to TRBJ2-1; D might be TRBD2 (6 bases). CDR3 length: 17 amino acids. Germline V gene data show CDR1 as ENHRY and CDR2 as SYGVKD. V was pared by 0 bases and J by 0 bases, with 12 bases between. The chain's CDR3 is CAISESGGGASYNEQFF. The DNA for the CDR3 is TGTGCCATCAGTGAGTCCGGTGGAGGGGCCTCCTACAATGAGCAGTTCTTC.

The CDR3 reads CASSLNGHPGAEAFF. In nucleotides, the CDR3 is TGCGCCAGCAGCTTAAATGGACACCCAGGGGCTGAAGCTTTCTTT. The chain couples TRBV5-1 to TRBJ1-1; D is perhaps TRBD1 (6 bases). V was pared by 2 bases and J by 6 bases, with 17 bases between. The CDR3 length is 15 residues. The germline V gene has CDR1 SGHRS and CDR2 YFSETQ.

This clone was observed a handful of times. V usage is TRBV7-6 and J usage is TRBJ2-3; weak D call: TRBD1 (6 bases). Germline V gives CDR1 SGHVS, CDR2 FNYEAQ. The CDR3 consists of 15 residues. V lost 5 bases and J lost 5, with 17 bases in between. CDR3 residues: CASSLVGGEGDTQYF. The CDR3 region has the DNA TGTGCCAGCAGCCTAGTAGGGGGAGAGGGAGATACGCAGTATTTT.

The rearrangement joins TRBV6-6 to TRBJ2-1; D not resolved. V lost 5 bases and J 4 bases, leaving 9 bases between the germline ends. Germline CDR1 reads MNHNY; CDR2 reads SVGAGI (reference sequence). The CDR3 is 13 amino acids. CDR3 amino acids: CASSGQEYNEQFF. In DNA, the CDR3 is TGTGCCAGCAGTGGGCAAGAGTACAATGAGCAGTTCTTC.

The chain joins TRBV7-9 to TRBJ1-1; TRBD1 is a possible D gene (6 bases). Germline V lookup: CDR1 SEHNR, CDR2 FQNEAQ (reference sequence). V lost 0 bases, J lost 6 bases, and 14 bases lay in between. This CDR3 contains 15 residues. CDR3 region: CASSLAGVQGPEAFF. DNA for the CDR3: TGTGCCAGCAGCTTAGCAGGTGTCCAGGGGCCTGAAGCTTTCTTT.

The chain is built from TRBV30 and TRBJ1-1, with 10 bases fitting TRBD1. Germline loops: CDR1 GTSNPN, CDR2 SVGIG (reference sequence). J lost 4 bases, V lost 2 bases, and 7 bases had no gene match. The CDR3 totals 15 residues. The CDR3 DNA reads as TGTGCCTGGAGTACCCGGACAGGGGGGGGCACTGAAGCTTTCTTT. Protein product: CAWSTRTGGGTEAFF. The full variable domain, rest sourced from reference TRBV30 and TRBJ1-1, is SQTIHQWPATLVQPVGSPLSLECTVEGTSNPNLYWYRQAAGRGLQLLFYSVGIGQISSEVPQNLSASRPQDRQFILSSKKLLLSDSGFYLCAWSTRTGGGTEAFFGQGTRLTVV.

This clone was counted only a few times. This sequence joins TRBV14 and TRBJ2-2; D not resolved. This CDR3 has 13 amino acids. CDR1 is SGHDN and CDR2 is FVKESK in the germline V gene. The ends were cut back, 4 bases at V and 1 base at J, with 4 bases in the middle. Here the CDR3 reads CASSPGNTGELFF. In DNA, the CDR3 is TGTGCCAGCAGCCCAGGGAACACCGGGGAGCTGTTTTTT.

The chain uses TRBV6-5 and TRBJ2-7, with 7 bases fitting TRBD1. The germline CDR1 and CDR2 sequences are MNHEY and SVGAGI. The CDR3 is 15 residues long. V was clipped by 6 bases and J by 2 bases; unmatched bases: 10. CDR3 bases: TGTGCCAGCAGCCCTTCAGGGGGTGCAACCTACGAGCAGTACTTC. Translating it yields CASSPSGGATYEQYF.

The rearrangement joins TRBV6-5 to TRBJ2-3, with D possibly called TRBD1 or TRBD2 (5 bases each). Germline V gene lookup returns CDR1 MNHEY and CDR2 SVGAGI. V was trimmed by 0 bases and J by 3 bases, leaving 10 bases between them. This CDR3 contains 15 residues. CDR3: CASSYSYGGTDTQYF. CDR3 DNA sequence: TGTGCCAGCAGTTACTCGTATGGGGGAACAGATACGCAGTATTTT.